These T cell receptor beta chains were read from a single sample in a study of blood T cell repertoires in COVID-19. The protocol was immunoSEQ multiplex PCR, while the TCRdb copy is restricted to in-frame clones and leaves out a portion. The data hold about 90,000 clones, with around nine tenths observed a single time. The sample taken for sequencing was peripheral blood. The receptor source for this set is an elderly man with active or convalescent COVID-19. Each CDR3 is given with its conserved first and last residue. Each record gives: J gene, D gene, clone size, V gene, CDR3 DNA, CDR3 protein. D genes are given only for firm matches. Where a row states a size, it is once, few, many or the class of an expanded clone; other rows omit it.

>TRBJ1-1|-|-|TRBV9
TGTGCCAGCAGCGCCCAGATCAGTGAGAACACTGAAGCTTTCTTT
CASSAQISENTEAFF
>TRBJ1-5|-|few|TRBV19
TGTGCCAGTAGTATACTCGGACAGCGACTCTATAGCAATCAGCCCCAGCATTTT
CASSILGQRLYSNQPQHF
>TRBJ2-3|-|-|TRBV6-1
TGTGCCAGCAGTGAACAGGCGGGGTCTAGCACAGATACGCAGTATTTT
CASSEQAGSSTDTQYF
>TRBJ1-2|-|-|TRBV6-6
TGTGCCAGCACTACGGGGGGCTCCGCAGGCTACACCTTC
CASTTGGSAGYTF
>TRBJ1-1|-|-|TRBV19
TGTGCCAGTAGCCATCGGGGCACTGAAGCTTTCTTT
CASSHRGTEAFF
>TRBJ2-5|-|-|TRBV5-1
TGCGCCAGCAGCACTGAGGGCCTAGAGACCCAGTACTTC
CASSTEGLETQYF
>TRBJ2-1|TRBD2|-|TRBV24-1
TGTGCCACCAGTGATTCTCTAGCGGGACTCTACAATGAGCAGTTCTTC
CATSDSLAGLYNEQFF
>TRBJ1-5|-|once|TRBV6-2/TRBV6-3
TGTGCCAGCAGTCACGGACTGTCCCAGCATTTT
CASSHGLSQHF
>TRBJ2-1|-|-|TRBV7-2
TGTGCCGCAAGAGAAACGGGAAGCTCCTACAATGAGCAGTTCTTC
CAARETGSSYNEQFF
>TRBJ2-2|TRBD2|-|TRBV4-2
TGTGCCAGCAGCCCTCGGACTAGCGGGAGTGGCGGGGAGCTGTTTTTT
CASSPRTSGSGGELFF